The T cell receptor (beta chain) described here comes from a study of T cell responses to AZD1222 COVID-19 vaccine. Overall study context: Second doses that came at about 4 or about 12 weeks were put together.

V gave up 0 bases and J gave up 4 bases, with 6 bases separating them. The CDR3 is 13 residues long. Germline assignment: CDR1 MNHEY and CDR2 SVGEGT. Here immunoSEQ multiplex PCR was the method, and the copy in TCRdb shows in-frame clones only, minus some. The sample consists of 150,000 or so clones, almost 95% of them appearing once. Remarks on this clone: Its cognate antigen is unknown.

Study-level findings and limits: The number of AZD1222 recipients seropositive at baseline was only 5 to 7. It should be noted that donors were predominantly white British and more often female, and clonal diversity was possibly underestimated. Researchers took repertoire samples only after the peak T cell response had come.

The V and J genes are TRBV6-2 or TRBV6-3 and TRBJ1-2; unclear D gene. Source: peripheral blood, taken on day 0 of AZD1222 vaccination. The TCR comes from an adult in good health. The CDR3 loop is CASSYSQRYGYTF. CDR3 in DNA: TGTGCCAGCAGTTACTCACAGCGCTATGGCTACACCTTC.